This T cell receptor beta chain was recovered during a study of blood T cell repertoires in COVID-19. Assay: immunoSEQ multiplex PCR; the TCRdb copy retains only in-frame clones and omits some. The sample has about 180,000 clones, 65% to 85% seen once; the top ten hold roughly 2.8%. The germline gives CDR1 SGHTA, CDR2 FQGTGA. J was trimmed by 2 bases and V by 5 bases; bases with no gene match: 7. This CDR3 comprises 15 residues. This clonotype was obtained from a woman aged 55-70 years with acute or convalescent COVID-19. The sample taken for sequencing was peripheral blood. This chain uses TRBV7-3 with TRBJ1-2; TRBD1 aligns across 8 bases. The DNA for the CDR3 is TGTGCCAGCAGCCCCCAGGGGGACAGGAACTATGGCTACACCTTC. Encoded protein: CASSPQGDRNYGYTF.